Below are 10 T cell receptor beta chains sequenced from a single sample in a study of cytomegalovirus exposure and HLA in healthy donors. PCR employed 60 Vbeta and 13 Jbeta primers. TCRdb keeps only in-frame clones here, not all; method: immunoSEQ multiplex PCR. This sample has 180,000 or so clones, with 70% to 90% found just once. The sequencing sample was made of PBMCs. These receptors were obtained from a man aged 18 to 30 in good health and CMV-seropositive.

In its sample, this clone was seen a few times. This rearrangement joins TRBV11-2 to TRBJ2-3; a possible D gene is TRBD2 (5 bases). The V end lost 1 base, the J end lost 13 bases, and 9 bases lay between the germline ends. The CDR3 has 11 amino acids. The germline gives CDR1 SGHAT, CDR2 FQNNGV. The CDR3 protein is CASSLGAAKYF. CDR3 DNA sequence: TGTGCCAGCAGCTTAGGAGCGGCCAAGTATTTT.

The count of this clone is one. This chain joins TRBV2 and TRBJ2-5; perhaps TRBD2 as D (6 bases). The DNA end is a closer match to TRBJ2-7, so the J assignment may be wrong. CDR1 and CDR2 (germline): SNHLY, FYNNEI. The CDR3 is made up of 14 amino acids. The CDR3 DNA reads TGTGCCAGCAGTACCCAGTGGGGGGACTCCGAGCAGTACTTC. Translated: CASSTQWGDSEQYF.

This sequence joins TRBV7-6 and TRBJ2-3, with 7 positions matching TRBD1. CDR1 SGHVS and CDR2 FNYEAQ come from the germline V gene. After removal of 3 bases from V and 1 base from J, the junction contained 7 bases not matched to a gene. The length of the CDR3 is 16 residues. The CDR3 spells CASSFRQGYGTDTQYF. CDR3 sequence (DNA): TGTGCCAGCAGCTTCCGACAGGGTTACGGCACAGATACGCAGTATTTT.

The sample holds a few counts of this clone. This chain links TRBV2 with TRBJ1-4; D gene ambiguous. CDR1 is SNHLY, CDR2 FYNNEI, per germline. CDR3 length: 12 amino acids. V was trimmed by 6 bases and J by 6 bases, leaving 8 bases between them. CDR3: CASRHEDEKLFF. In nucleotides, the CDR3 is TGTGCCAGCAGGCATGAGGATGAAAAACTGTTTTTT.

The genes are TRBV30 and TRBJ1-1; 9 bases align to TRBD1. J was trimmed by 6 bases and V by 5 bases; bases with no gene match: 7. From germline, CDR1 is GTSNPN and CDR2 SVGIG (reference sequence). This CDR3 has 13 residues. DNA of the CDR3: TGTGCCTGGGGACGGGACAGGGACTCTGAAGCTTTCTTT. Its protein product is CAWGRDRDSEAFF.

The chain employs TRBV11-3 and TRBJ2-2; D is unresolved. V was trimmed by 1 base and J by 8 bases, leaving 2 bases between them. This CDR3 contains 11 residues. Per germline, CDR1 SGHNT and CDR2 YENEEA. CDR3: CASSLAGELFF. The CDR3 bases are TGTGCCAGCAGCTTAGCGGGGGAGCTGTTTTTT.

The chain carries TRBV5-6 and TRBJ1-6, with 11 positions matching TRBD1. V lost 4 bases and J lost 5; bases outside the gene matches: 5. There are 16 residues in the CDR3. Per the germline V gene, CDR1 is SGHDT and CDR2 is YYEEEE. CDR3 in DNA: TGTGCCAGCAGCCCGGACAGGGGGCGAGATAATTCACCCCTCCACTTT. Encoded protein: CASSPDRGRDNSPLHF. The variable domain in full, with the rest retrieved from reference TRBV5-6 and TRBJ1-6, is DAGVTQSPTHLIKTRGQQVTLRCSPKSGHDTVSWYQQALGQGPQFIFQYYEEEERQRGNFPDRFSGHQFPNYSSELNVNALLLGDSALYLCASSPDRGRDNSPLHFGNGTRLTVT.

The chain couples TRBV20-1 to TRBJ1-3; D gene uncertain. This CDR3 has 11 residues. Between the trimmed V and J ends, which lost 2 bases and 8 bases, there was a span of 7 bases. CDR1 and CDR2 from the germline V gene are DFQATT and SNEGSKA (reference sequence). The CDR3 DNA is TGCAGTGCTAGAAGAGGTGACACCATATATTTT. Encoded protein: CSARRGDTIYF.

Here the CDR3 DNA reads TGTGCCAGCTCACCAAGAGCGGCAGGGGGATGGTACTATGGCTACACCTTC. Amino acids: CASSPRAAGGWYYGYTF. This sequence joins TRBV18 and TRBJ1-2; 7 nucleotides match TRBD1. Trimming removed 2 bases from V and 3 bases from J; junction bases left unmatched: 12. The V gene's germline CDR1 is KGHSH and CDR2 LQKENI. The CDR3 length is 17 residues.

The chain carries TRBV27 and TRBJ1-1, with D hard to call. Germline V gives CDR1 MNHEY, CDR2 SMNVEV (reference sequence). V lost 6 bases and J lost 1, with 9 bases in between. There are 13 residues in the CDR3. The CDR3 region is CASRLGRNTEAFF. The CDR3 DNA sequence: TGTGCCAGCAGGCTTGGCAGGAACACTGAAGCTTTCTTT.